This T cell receptor (beta chain) was sequenced for a study of T-cell reconstitution after alpha-beta-depleted transplantation in children. Findings of the study overall: Surviving recipient T cells and thymic progenitors underlay high day-60 TCRbeta diversity in some patients.

Comment on this clonotype: Its specificity is unknown.

TCRbeta library preparation incorporated unique molecular identifiers. Each CDR3 protein is one row after TCRdb ran MiXCR on the PCR reads. The repertoire holds about 830,000 distinct CDR3 sequences, 15% to 20% seen once, with under 6% in the top ten. Sequenced here: PBMCs, mostly from graft donor cells, sampled 360 days after TCRalphabeta/CD19-depleted stem cell transplant. This sequence was found in a male patient aged 10 to 17 who had a stem cell transplant for acute lymphoblastic leukemia, so the T cells may come from the graft donor.

The CDR3 bases are TGTGCCACCCGAGGGACTAGTCACACCGGGGAGCTGTTTTTT. It translates to CATRGTSHTGELFF. The J gene is TRBJ2-2, the V gene TRBV2; 8 nucleotides line up with TRBD2. CDR3 length: 14 amino acids. Germline CDR1 SNHLY, CDR2 FYNNEI. V lost 10 bases to trimming and J lost 3 bases; unmatched junction nucleotides: 7.